This TCR beta chain was obtained from a study of blood T cell repertoires in COVID-19. Study information: Collection of acute and convalescent COVID-19 samples took place in the United States, Italy and Spain.

For recovered donors of Cohort 3, there were two negative PCRs, clearance, or symptom resolution. Germline assignment: CDR1 LNHDA and CDR2 SQIVND (reference sequence). V dropped 4 bases and J dropped 0; count of bases not matched to a gene: 3. This CDR3 is 15 amino acids long. Authors' analysis steps: Nucleated cell counts were estimated from reference gene primer amplification. Using immunoSEQ multiplex PCR, the repertoire was profiled, and TCRdb retains in-frame clones only, with some absent. V and J calls and clone size come straight from that table; D and trimming were deduced from the DNA. In the table there are over 300,000 clones, around 85% of which are singletons.

The material sequenced was PBMCs or T cells enriched from blood (not recorded which). The V gene is TRBV19, the J gene TRBJ1-2; 9 nucleotides agree with TRBD1. The clonotype comes from a man aged 30 to 39 who had recovered from COVID-19. Written as DNA, the CDR3 is TGTGCCAGTAGTAAAGGACAGGGGCCTAACTATGGCTACACCTTC. It translates to CASSKGQGPNYGYTF.